This T cell receptor beta chain was recorded in a study of cytomegalovirus exposure and HLA in healthy donors. Study details: Among about 190 million T cells, an earlier analysis found 95 million to 140 million unique TCR beta sequences. General study results and limits: Most TCR sequences were seen very rarely across donors, but some public TCRs occurred in many. Reportedly, cytomegalovirus status was diagnosed with high sensitivity and specificity. HLA allele associations emerged for 16,951 TCR beta sequences in a later analysis, at 0.05 false discovery rate.

This PCR relied on a set of 60 Vbeta primers and 13 Jbeta primers. Only in-frame clones appear in the TCRdb table, and some are missing; sequencing was by immunoSEQ multiplex PCR. The sample records under 150,000 clones, 55% to 65% being singletons. This clone was found once. The antigen remains undetermined. Trimming took 2 bases from V and 0 from J, leaving 6 bases between them. Germline values: CDR1 LNHNV, CDR2 YYDKDF (reference sequence). The CDR3 covers 14 residues. Sequenced input: PBMCs. The source of this sequence is a middle-aged man in good health and CMV-seropositive. V usage is TRBV15 and J usage is TRBJ2-3; D call uncertain. The CDR3 DNA reads TGTGCCACCAGCAGATCCACTAGCACAGATACGCAGTATTTT. This encodes CATSRSTSTDTQYF.